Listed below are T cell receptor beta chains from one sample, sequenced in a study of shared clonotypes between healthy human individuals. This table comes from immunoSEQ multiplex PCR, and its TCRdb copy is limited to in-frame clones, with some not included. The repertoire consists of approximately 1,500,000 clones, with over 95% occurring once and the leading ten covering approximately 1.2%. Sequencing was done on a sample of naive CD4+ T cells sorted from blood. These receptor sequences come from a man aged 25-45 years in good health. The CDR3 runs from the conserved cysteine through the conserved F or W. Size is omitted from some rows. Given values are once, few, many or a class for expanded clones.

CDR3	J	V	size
CASSQDYSLAGGTGELFF	TRBJ2-2	TRBV4-2	.
CASSFSGRASAYNEQFF	TRBJ2-1	TRBV5-1	.
CASGGEQFF	TRBJ2-1	TRBV7-8	.
CASSPFSGSSTDTQYF	TRBJ2-3	TRBV18	once
CSVGNRLSTDTQYF	TRBJ2-3	TRBV29-1	.
CASSRRQGLSRLYEKLFF	TRBJ1-4	TRBV7-9	.
CASSRTTSGDTYEQYF	TRBJ2-7	TRBV18	.
CSARTAINYGYTF	TRBJ1-2	TRBV29-1	.
CSVVDRLNTGELFF	TRBJ2-2	TRBV29-1	.
CASCFCGANEKLFF	TRBJ1-4	TRBV10-1	.
CASSQDIAGTSGKVVNEQFF	TRBJ2-1	TRBV14	.
CAWRYRSGSTDTQYF	TRBJ2-3	TRBV30	.
CASSLGLSGFPPTDTQYF	TRBJ2-3	TRBV7-9	.
CAISTTGFNTEAFF	TRBJ1-1	TRBV10-3	.
CASSIEALAAINEQFF	TRBJ2-1	TRBV19	.
CASSQNNYGYTF	TRBJ1-2	TRBV4-1	.
CASSSPGALGGYTF	TRBJ1-2	TRBV5-6	few
CASSSDRGDRVWHF	TRBJ1-5	TRBV7-6	.
CASSLNSNQPQHF	TRBJ1-5	TRBV5-4	.
CASSLRTSGRGGTTGELFF	TRBJ2-2	TRBV27	.